This T cell receptor beta chain is from a study of blood T cell repertoires in COVID-19. Whole-study context: Some COVID-19 samples were acute and others convalescent; all came from the United States, Italy and Spain.

There are 13 residues in the CDR3. V lost 4 bases, J lost 3 bases, and 9 bases lay in between. Germline V gene sequence: CDR1 LGHDT, CDR2 YNNKEL (reference sequence). Cohorts were determined from participant-reported clinical history. Original processing methods: Estimation of nucleated cell counts was performed using reference gene primer amplification. The data were produced by immunoSEQ multiplex PCR, yet TCRdb's version contains in-frame clones alone and is incomplete. V and J calls and clone size are given by that table; D and trimming were obtained from the DNA. The table shows approximately 160,000 clones, with 83% occurring only once.

The clonotype was recovered from a woman between 45 and 60 years old who had recovered from COVID-19. The sequenced sample was PBMCs or T cells enriched from blood (not recorded which). This rearrangement joins TRBV3-1 (or the pseudogene TRBV3-2) to TRBJ1-2, with D possibly being TRBD1 (6 bases). The CDR3 DNA reads as TGTGCCAGCAGCCGGACAGACTACTATGGCTACACCTTC. Translation gives CASSRTDYYGYTF.